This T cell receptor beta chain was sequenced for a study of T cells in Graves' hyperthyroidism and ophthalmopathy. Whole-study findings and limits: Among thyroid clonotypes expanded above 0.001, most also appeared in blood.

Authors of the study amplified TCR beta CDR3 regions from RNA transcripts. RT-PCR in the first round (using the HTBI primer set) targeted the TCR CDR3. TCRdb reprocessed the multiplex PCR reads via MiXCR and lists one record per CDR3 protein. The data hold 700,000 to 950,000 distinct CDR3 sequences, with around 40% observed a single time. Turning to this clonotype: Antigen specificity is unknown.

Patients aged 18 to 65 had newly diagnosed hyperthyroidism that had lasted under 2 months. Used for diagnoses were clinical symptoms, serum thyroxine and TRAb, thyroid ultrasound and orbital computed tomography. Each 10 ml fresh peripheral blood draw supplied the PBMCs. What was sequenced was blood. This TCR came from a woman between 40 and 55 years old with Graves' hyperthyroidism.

The CDR3 reads CASSYSVNSGANVLTF. The CDR3 coding sequence is TGTGCCAGCAGTTACTCTGTAAACTCTGGGGCCAACGTCCTGACTTTC. The chain joins TRBV6-6 to TRBJ2-6; D gene unclear. The V gene's germline CDR1 is MNHNY and CDR2 SVGAGI (reference sequence). The CDR3 extends over 16 amino acids. The ends were cut back, 0 bases at V and 0 bases at J, with 6 bases in the middle.